This TCR beta chain was identified in a study of T-cell memory formation after mild COVID-19. TCRdb independently ran MiXCR on the 5' RACE reads; one entry per CDR3 protein. The data contain approximately 300,000 distinct CDR3 sequences, approximately 19% of them singletons. CDR1 and CDR2 (germline): MNHEY, SMNVEV (reference sequence). CDR3 size: 15 residues. V dropped 2 bases and J dropped 6; count of bases not matched to a gene: 6. V is TRBV27 and J is TRBJ2-3; 9 bases fit TRBD2. The receptor was isolated from a man aged 18 to 29 who had mild COVID-19 (a few samples of this study predate the infection). Cell type and time point are not known. Sequenced sample: PBMCs or a T cell subset sorted from them (not recorded which). The CDR3 is CASSLSSGGVDTQYF. In DNA, the CDR3 is TGTGCCAGCAGTTTAAGTAGCGGGGGTGTGGATACGCAGTATTTT.